This TCR delta chain stems from a study of gammadelta T cells in human blood. Points from the study as a whole: Polyclonal expansion of innate γδ T cells after birth appeared microbially driven.

In germline, CDR1 is TSWWSYY, CDR2 QGS. This CDR3 is built from 19 residues. V lost 2 bases to trimming and J lost 0 bases, with 22 bases between them. Remarks on this clone: Its target is unknown. A far larger clone is one base from this, pointing to a likely read error.

TCRdb reanalysed the RT-PCR reads with CATT. The sample gives over a thousand delta-chain clones, around 30% of which show up once; roughly 9% is in the top ten. This chain links TRDV1 with TRDJ1; D is perhaps TRDD2 (5 bases). The receptor comes from a human fetus. The specimen sequenced was non-Vgamma9Vdelta2 gamma-delta T cells from fetal blood. CDR3 coding DNA: TGTGCTCTTGGGGAATCAGAAAGAAGGTACACCTTCTACACCGATAAACTCATCTTT. Translation gives CALGESERRYTFYTDKLIF.